This T cell receptor (beta chain) was sequenced in a study of cytomegalovirus exposure and HLA in healthy donors. This PCR relied on a set of 60 Vbeta primers and 13 Jbeta primers. Libraries were prepared by immunoSEQ multiplex PCR; TCRdb keeps only in-frame clonotypes and omits some of them. Of about 130,000 clones in the sample, about four fifths were seen once. There are a few counts of this clone. The germline gives CDR1 SEHNR, CDR2 FQNEAQ (reference sequence). This CDR3 is 14 amino acids long. V shed 4 bases and J shed 8 bases, with 14 bases lying between them. The TCR sequence derives from a young man in good health. Sample: PBMCs. This sequence joins TRBV7-9 and TRBJ1-4; possibly TRBD1 for D (6 bases). The CDR3 DNA follows: TGTGCCAGCAGCTCCCACAGGGACGCCGAAAAACTGTTTTTT. It is translated as CASSSHRDAEKLFF.